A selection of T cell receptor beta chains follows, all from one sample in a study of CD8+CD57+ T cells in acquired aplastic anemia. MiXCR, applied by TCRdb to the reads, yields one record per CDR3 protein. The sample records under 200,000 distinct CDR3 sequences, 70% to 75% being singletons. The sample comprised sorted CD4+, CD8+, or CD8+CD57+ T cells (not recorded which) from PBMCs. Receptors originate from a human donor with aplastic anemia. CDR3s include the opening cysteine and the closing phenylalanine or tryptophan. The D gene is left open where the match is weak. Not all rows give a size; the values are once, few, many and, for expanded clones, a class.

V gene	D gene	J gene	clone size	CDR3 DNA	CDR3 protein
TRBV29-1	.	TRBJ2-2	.	TGCAGCGTTGGGAATAGGGTGAACACCGGGGAGCTGTTTTTT	CSVGNRVNTGELFF
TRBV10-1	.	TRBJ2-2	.	TGCGCCAGCAGTGGTCGGATTAGTCCCGGGGAGCTGTTTTTT	CASSGRISPGELFF
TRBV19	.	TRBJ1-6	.	TGTGCCAGTAGTATAAGGAGAGCTACTAATTCACCCCTCCACTTT	CASSIRRATNSPLHF
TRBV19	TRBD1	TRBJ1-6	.	TGTGCCAGTAGTATGGGACAGGGTTATAATTCCCCCCTCCACTTT	CASSMGQGYNSPLHF
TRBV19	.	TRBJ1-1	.	TGTGCCAGTAGTATCCAGGGTATCATGAACACTGAAGCTTTCTTT	CASSIQGIMNTEAFF
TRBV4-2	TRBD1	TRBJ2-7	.	TGTGCCAGCAGCTTGGGACAGGCGTCCTACGAGCAGTACTTC	CASSLGQASYEQYF
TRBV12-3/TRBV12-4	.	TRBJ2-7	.	TGTGCCAGCGGATTTGAAGGGACGTACGAGCAGTACTTC	CASGFEGTYEQYF
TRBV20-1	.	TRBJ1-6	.	TGCAGTGCTAGAAAGGGGGTTAATTCACCCCTCCACTTT	CSARKGVNSPLHF
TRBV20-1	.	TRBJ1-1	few	TGCAGTGCTAGAGAGGGGCGTGTCGACACTGAAGCTTTCTTT	CSAREGRVDTEAFF
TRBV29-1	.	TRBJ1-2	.	TGCAGCGTTACGGGAAGGAAGGGCTACACCTTC	CSVTGRKGYTF
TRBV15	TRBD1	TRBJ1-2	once	TGTGCCACCAGCAGGACAGGGACTAACTATGGCTACACCTTC	CATSRTGTNYGYTF
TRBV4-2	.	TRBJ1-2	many	TGTGCCAGCAGTCCGAGCGGGAGTAACTATGGCTACACCTTC	CASSPSGSNYGYTF
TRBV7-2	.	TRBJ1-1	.	TGTGCCAACAGCTCAGCGACCACTGAAGCTTTCTTT	CANSSATTEAFF
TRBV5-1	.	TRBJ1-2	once	TGCGCCAGCAGCTTGGGCGGTAACTATGGCTACACCTTC	CASSLGGNYGYTF
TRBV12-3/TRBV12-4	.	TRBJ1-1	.	TGTGCCTCAGGTTCTAGATGGGGAGCTTTCTTT	CASGSRWGAFF
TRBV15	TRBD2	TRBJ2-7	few	TGTGCCACCAGCAGGGGTGGGGGGGGATACGAGCAGTACTTC	CATSRGGGGYEQYF
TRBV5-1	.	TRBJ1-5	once	TGCGCCAGCAGCTTGCGGGCAGGGGATCAGCCCCAGCATTTT	CASSLRAGDQPQHF
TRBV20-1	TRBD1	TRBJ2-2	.	TGCAGTGCTGTCCAACAGGGGGCTGGAAACACCATGTATTTT	CSAVQQGAGNTMYF
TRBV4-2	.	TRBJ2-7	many	TGTGCCAGCAGCCAAGAACTGGACTACCCCTACGAGCAGTACTTC	CASSQELDYPYEQYF
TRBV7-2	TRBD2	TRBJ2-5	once	TGTGCCAGCAGAGCCACTAGCGGGGGAGAGACCCAGTACTTC	CASRATSGGETQYF
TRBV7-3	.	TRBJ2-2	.	TGTGCCAGCAGCCTACTCGGGACAACGAACACCGGGGAGCTGTTTTTT	CASSLLGTTNTGELFF
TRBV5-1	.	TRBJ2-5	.	TGCGCCAGCAGCTTGGGCCTCAGGGTTCCCCAAGAGACCCAGTACTTC	CASSLGLRVPQETQYF
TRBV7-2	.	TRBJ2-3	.	TGTGCCACCAGTGATTTTAGGGGGTCGACAGATACGCAGTATTTT	CATSDFRGSTDTQYF
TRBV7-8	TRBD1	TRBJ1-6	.	TGTGCCAGCAGCTTAGCGAGAGGGGGCCGCAATTCACCCCTCCACTTT	CASSLARGGRNSPLHF
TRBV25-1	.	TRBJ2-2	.	TGTGCCAGCAGTGATCTCCCAACCGGGGAGCTGTTTTTT	CASSDLPTGELFF
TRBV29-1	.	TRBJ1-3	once	TGCAGCGTTGAAGATCAAGGGGCTGATGGAAACACCATTTATTTT	CSVEDQGADGNTIYF
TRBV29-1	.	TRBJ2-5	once	TGCAGCGTTGACGTGGGGGGTCAAGAGACCCAGTACTTC	CSVDVGGQETQYF
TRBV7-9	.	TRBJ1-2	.	TGTGCCAGCAGCTCTCCGGGGCAGAGTAACTATGGCTACACCTTC	CASSSPGQSNYGYTF
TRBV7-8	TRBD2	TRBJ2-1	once	TGTGCCAGCAGCAAGCGGGACGCTAACTCGGGGGATGAGCAGTTCTTC	CASSKRDANSGDEQFF
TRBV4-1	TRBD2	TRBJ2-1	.	TGCGCCAGCAGCCAGCCAACTAGCGGGAGGAGGAATGAGCAGTTCTTC	CASSQPTSGRRNEQFF
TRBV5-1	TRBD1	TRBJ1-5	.	TGCGCCAGCAGCTTGAGGGGACAGGGTGAACATCGGAATCAGCCCCAGAATTTT	CASSLRGQGEHRNQPQNF
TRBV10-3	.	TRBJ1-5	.	TGTGCCAGCAGTGATGCCATTCAGCCCCAGCATTTT	CASSDAIQPQHF